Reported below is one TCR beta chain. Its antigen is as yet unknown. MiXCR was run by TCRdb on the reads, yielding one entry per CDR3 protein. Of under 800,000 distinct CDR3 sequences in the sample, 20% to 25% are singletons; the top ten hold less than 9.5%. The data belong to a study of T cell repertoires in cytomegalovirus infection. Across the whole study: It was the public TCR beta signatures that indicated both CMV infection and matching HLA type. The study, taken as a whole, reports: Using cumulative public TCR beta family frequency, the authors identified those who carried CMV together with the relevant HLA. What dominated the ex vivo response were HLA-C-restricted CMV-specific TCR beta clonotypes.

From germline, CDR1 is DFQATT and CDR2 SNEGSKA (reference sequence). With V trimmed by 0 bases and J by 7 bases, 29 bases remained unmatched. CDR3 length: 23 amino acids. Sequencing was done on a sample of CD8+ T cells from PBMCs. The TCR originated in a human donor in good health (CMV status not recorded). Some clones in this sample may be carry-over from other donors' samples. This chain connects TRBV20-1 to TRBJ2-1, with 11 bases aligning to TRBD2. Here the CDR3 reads CSARETVASGGSLKDPLGNEQFF. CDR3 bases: TGCAGTGCTAGAGAGACCGTGGCTAGCGGGGGGAGCCTGAAAGACCCCCTGGGGAATGAGCAGTTCTTC.